This TCR beta chain is from a study of T cell changes during pregnancy in multiple sclerosis. Germline V CDR1 and CDR2: MNHNS, SASEGT. This CDR3 is built from 16 residues. Trimming cost V 2 bases and J 2 bases; bases outside gene matches: 6. Profiled with immunoSEQ multiplex PCR; TCRdb holds only in-frame clones, not every one. The sample yields roughly 50,000 clones, around 87% seen once. The genes are TRBV6-1 and TRBJ2-5; TRBD1 matches 9 bases. The sequencing used CD8+ T cells from peripheral blood mononuclear cells, collected in the second trimester of pregnancy. The receptor was isolated from a female donor with multiple sclerosis, enrolled in a pregnancy study. The CDR3 sequence: CASSEPGQGIQETQYF. In nucleotides, the CDR3 is TGTGCCAGCAGTGAACCGGGACAGGGAATACAAGAGACCCAGTACTTC.